Below, 24 T cell receptor beta chains from the same sample are listed, as sequenced in a study of early T cells in non-severe SARS-CoV-2 infection. MiXCR, run by TCRdb on the 5' RACE reads, gives a single entry per CDR3 protein. The sample yields 45,000 to 65,000 distinct CDR3 sequences, roughly 9.6% seen once. Source material: whole blood. These receptor sequences come from an adult who was a healthcare worker with PCR-confirmed SARS-CoV-2 infection or an uninfected control (not recorded which).

Only a few counts were recorded for this clonotype. The rearrangement uses TRBV2 and TRBJ2-5; D is ambiguous. Trimming pared 0 bases from V and 0 bases from J, leaving 11 bases between. The CDR3 consists of 16 residues. Germline CDR1 is SNHLY and CDR2 is FYNNEI. The CDR3 is CASSEAERWYQETQYF. CDR3 DNA sequence: TGTGCCAGCAGTGAAGCGGAACGGTGGTACCAAGAGACCCAGTACTTC.

V usage is TRBV7-8 and J usage is TRBJ2-5; D ambiguous. Germline V gene sequence: CDR1 SGHVS, CDR2 FQNEAQ. This CDR3 region has 11 residues. V gave up 6 bases and J gave up 5 bases, with 7 bases separating them. CDR3 sequence: CASRPLETQYF. The CDR3 DNA reads as TGTGCCAGCAGGCCACTGGAGACCCAGTACTTC.

The chain carries TRBV3-1 and TRBJ2-7; maybe TRBD1 (6 bases). CDR1 and CDR2 (germline): LGHDT, YNNKEL (reference sequence). Trimming took 4 bases from V and 5 from J, leaving 12 bases between them. This CDR3 region has 13 residues. CDR3 nucleotides: TGTGCCAGCAGCCTCAGGGGCCCCCACGAGCAGTACTTC. It yields the protein CASSLRGPHEQYF.

This clonotype was counted at least ten times. The V gene is TRBV9, the J gene TRBJ2-1; TRBD1 aligns across 10 bases. This CDR3 is 16 amino acids long. From germline, CDR1 is SGDLS and CDR2 YYNGEE. J gave up 3 bases and V 4 bases, and 7 bases lay outside the gene matches. DNA for the CDR3: TGTGCCAGCAGCCAGACAGGACAGGGGGGCTACAATGAGCAGTTCTTC. Translation gives CASSQTGQGGYNEQFF.

The sample holds many counts of this clonotype. The chain carries TRBV15 and TRBJ2-7; D gene ambiguous. There are 15 residues in the CDR3. V was trimmed by 0 bases and J by 3 bases, leaving 12 bases between them. Germline CDR1 LNHNV, CDR2 YYDKDF (reference sequence). CDR3 DNA: TGTGCCACCAGCAGAGATCTCGGACGGAACTACGAGCAGTACTTC. This translates into CATSRDLGRNYEQYF. Full variable domain (missing parts from reference TRBV15 and TRBJ2-7): DAMVIQNPRYQVTQFGKPVTLSCSQTLNHNVMYWYQQKSSQAPKLLFHYYDKDFNNEADTPDNFQSRRPNTSFCFLDIRSPGLGDTAMYLCATSRDLGRNYEQYFGPGTRLTVT.

This clonotype was observed a handful of times. V gene TRBV4-3 combines with J gene TRBJ1-1; D call uncertain. The V gene lost 0 bases and the J gene lost 5 bases, with 19 bases spanning the gap. The CDR3 has 17 residues. Per the germline V gene, CDR1 is LGHNA and CDR2 is YSLEER. CDR3 DNA sequence: TGCGCCAGCAGCCAAGATCTTGGCCTGACAATGATTACTGAAGCTTTCTTT. Protein product: CASSQDLGLTMITEAFF.

This clonotype was found many times. The V call is TRBV12-3 or TRBV12-4, the J call TRBJ1-2; D is possibly TRBD1 (5 bases). This CDR3 is built from 13 residues. Trimming cost V 6 bases and J 4 bases, with 12 bases left between them. CDR3 residues: CASSRGRIYGYTF. DNA for the CDR3: TGTGCCAGCAGCCGGGGACGGATCTATGGCTACACCTTC.

This clonotype was picked up a small number of times. The chain carries TRBV6-5 and TRBJ2-7; 11 positions match TRBD1. Germline V lookup: CDR1 MNHEY, CDR2 SVGAGI. The junction had 7 bases not matched to a gene; V was cut back by 10 bases and J by 5 bases. The CDR3 totals 13 residues. The CDR3 here is CATGQGAVHEQYF. The DNA of the CDR3 is TGTGCCACTGGACAGGGGGCGGTCCACGAGCAGTACTTC.

This clonotype was counted only a few times. The chain employs TRBV20-1 and TRBJ1-1; weak D call: TRBD1 (5 bases). V lost 5 bases to trimming and J lost 0 bases, with 13 bases between them. The CDR3 contains 14 residues. Germline CDR1 reads DFQATT; CDR2 reads SNEGSKA (reference sequence). The CDR3 protein is CSAGSGTVNTEAFF. The CDR3 nucleotides read TGCAGTGCTGGATCCGGGACGGTGAACACTGAAGCTTTCTTT.

This clonotype was observed at least ten times. V and J are TRBV5-1 and TRBJ1-5; D unresolved. CDR1 SGHRS and CDR2 YFSETQ come from the germline V gene. The CDR3 runs 13 residues. The ends were cut back, 0 bases at V and 6 bases at J, with 7 bases in the middle. This CDR3 is CASSLGAGQPQHF. The CDR3 DNA sequence: TGCGCCAGCAGCTTGGGGGCTGGTCAGCCCCAGCATTTT. Combining the CDR3 with reference TRBV5-1 and TRBJ1-5 gives the whole variable domain KAGVTQTPRYLIKTRGQQVTLSCSPISGHRSVSWYQQTPGQGLQFLFEYFSETQRNKGNFPGRFSGRQFSNSRSEMNVSTLELGDSALYLCASSLGAGQPQHFGDGTRLSIL.

In its sample, this clonotype was seen many times. The chain has TRBV6-1 and TRBJ2-1; TRBD2 agrees at 10 bases. Germline assignment: CDR1 MNHNS and CDR2 SASEGT. The CDR3 covers 15 residues. V was clipped by 1 base and J by 8 bases; unmatched bases: 5. CDR3 coding DNA: TGTGCCAGCAGTGAAGGTATAGCGGGGGGCCATGAGCAGTTCTTC. The encoded protein is CASSEGIAGGHEQFF.

This clonotype was counted only a few times. The rearrangement uses TRBV20-1 and TRBJ2-7; maybe TRBD2 (6 bases). From germline, CDR1 is DFQATT and CDR2 SNEGSKA (reference sequence). V lost 3 bases and J 7 bases, leaving 19 bases between the germline ends. CDR3 size: 14 residues. The CDR3 sequence: CSARGLISGGEQYF. CDR3 in DNA: TGCAGTGCTAGGGGACTGATTAGCGGTGGGGAGCAGTACTTC.

This clonotype showed up many times. V and J are TRBV6-2 or TRBV6-3 and TRBJ2-7; D gene uncertain. Germline CDR1 and CDR2: MNHEY and SVGEGT. V was clipped by 7 bases and J by 3 bases, with 16 bases between them. The CDR3 contains 14 residues. Written as DNA, the CDR3 is TGTGCCAGCACGTTAGGACGGGCAAGCTACGAGCAGTACTTC. It specifies CASTLGRASYEQYF.

This clonotype was counted ten times or more. V usage is TRBV11-3 and J usage is TRBJ2-3, with D tentatively TRBD1 or TRBD2 (5 bases each). Germline V gene data show CDR1 as SGHNT and CDR2 as YENEEA. The CDR3 spans 14 residues. V was clipped by 2 bases and J by 2 bases, with 8 bases between them. The CDR3 loop is CASSLRGDTDTQYF. CDR3 bases: TGTGCCAGCAGCTTAAGAGGGGACACAGATACGCAGTATTTT.

V and J are TRBV29-1 and TRBJ2-5; 8 bases are shared with TRBD1. The J segment lost 3 bases and the V segment lost 4 bases, leaving 7 bases of the junction unmatched. This CDR3 contains 14 residues. Germline lookup yields CDR1 SQVTM and CDR2 ANQGSEA. CDR3 in DNA: TGCAGCGTTGTCCCCAGGACAGGGAAAGAGACCCAGTACTTC. Amino acids: CSVVPRTGKETQYF.

J is TRBJ2-3 and V is TRBV29-1; D gene uncertain. CDR3 length: 13 residues. The V gene's germline CDR1 is SQVTM and CDR2 ANQGSEA. Trimming took off 5 bases at V and 1 base at J, with 10 bases between the two ends. The CDR3 region is CSVRISGTDTQYF. The CDR3 DNA sequence: TGCAGCGTTCGTATTTCGGGCACAGATACGCAGTATTTT.

The chain is built from TRBV11-3 and TRBJ2-2; TRBD1 matches at 10 bases. The CDR3 runs to 16 residues. Trimming removed 7 bases from V and 0 bases from J; junction bases left unmatched: 5. Germline lookup yields CDR1 SGHNT and CDR2 YENEEA. The CDR3 bases are TGTGCCAGCAACCCTGGACAGGGGGCGAACACCGGGGAGCTGTTTTTT. Translation gives CASNPGQGANTGELFF.

This clonotype was observed at least ten times. The rearrangement joins TRBV6-1 to TRBJ1-5, with TRBD1 identical over 7 bases. This CDR3 contains 14 residues. Germline CDR1 MNHNS, CDR2 SASEGT. Trimming cost V 8 bases and J 2 bases; bases outside gene matches: 6. The CDR3 protein is CASLTGLGNQPQHF. Written as DNA, the CDR3 is TGTGCCAGCCTGACAGGGTTGGGCAATCAGCCCCAGCATTTT.

This clonotype appeared a few times. The chain uses TRBV7-3 and TRBJ2-1; 12 positions match TRBD2. The CDR3 contains 15 residues. The J segment lost 4 bases and the V segment lost 5 bases, leaving 3 bases of the junction unmatched. Germline CDR1 and CDR2: SGHTA and FQGTGA. The CDR3, as DNA: TGTGCCAGCAGCCCGACTAGCGGGGGTTACAATGAGCAGTTCTTC. Translating gives CASSPTSGGYNEQFF.

There are many counts of this clonotype. The chain has TRBV5-4 and TRBJ2-6, with D tentatively TRBD2 (5 bases). The ends were cut back, 3 bases at V and 3 bases at J, with 13 bases in the middle. The CDR3 has 16 residues. The germline V gene has CDR1 SGHNT and CDR2 YYREEE (reference sequence). The CDR3 nucleotides are TGTGCCAGCAGCTCGGGGATATCGCGTGGGGCCAACGTCCTGACTTTC. Protein sequence: CASSSGISRGANVLTF.

This clonotype was observed at least ten times. Its ends do not fully match the called genes, so a read error is possible. The chain carries TRBV7-7 and TRBJ2-3; no reliable D call. Germline CDR1 and CDR2: SSHAT and FNYEAQ (reference sequence). This CDR3 contains 14 residues. The CDR3 DNA reads as TGTGCTAGCAGCTTCGCCGGTCCTTTAGATACGCAGTATTTT. Protein product: CASSFAGPLDTQYF.

This clonotype showed up just a few times. The chain has TRBV29-1 and TRBJ1-1, with D tentatively TRBD1 (6 bases). Germline V gene data show CDR1 as SQVTM and CDR2 as ANQGSEA. The V and J ends lost 6 bases and 1 base respectively, with 12 bases between them. The CDR3 is made up of 13 amino acids. The CDR3 bases are TGCAGCGTCCGGGGACAACCGAACACTGAAGCTTTCTTT. Its protein is CSVRGQPNTEAFF.

This clonotype has a count of ten or more. This sequence joins TRBV4-2 and TRBJ1-5; D unclear. Trimming shortened V by 4 bases and J by 3 bases, and 10 bases separated the two germline ends. CDR1 and CDR2 from the germline V gene are LGHNA and YNFKEQ. The CDR3 runs 14 residues. CDR3 nucleotide sequence: TGTGCCAGCAGCCGGGAGGTCTCCAATCAGCCCCAGCATTTT. This sequence encodes CASSREVSNQPQHF.

This clonotype was seen ten or more times. The chain recombines TRBV6-2 or TRBV6-3 with TRBJ2-7, with D hard to call. Per the germline V gene, CDR1 is MNHEY and CDR2 is SVGEGT. Deletions cut 6 bases from V and 6 bases from J, with 12 bases between. This CDR3 is 12 amino acids long. As DNA, the CDR3 is TGTGCCAGCAGAAGATCCCTGGGCGAGCAGTACTTC. It is translated as CASRRSLGEQYF.